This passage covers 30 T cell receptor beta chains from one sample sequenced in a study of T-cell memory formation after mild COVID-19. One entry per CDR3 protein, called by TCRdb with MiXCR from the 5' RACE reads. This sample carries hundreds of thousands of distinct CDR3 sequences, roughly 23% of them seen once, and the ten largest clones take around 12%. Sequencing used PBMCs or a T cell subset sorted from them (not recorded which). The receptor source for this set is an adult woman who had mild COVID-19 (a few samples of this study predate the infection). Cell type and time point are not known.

The CDR3 region has the DNA TGTGCCAGCAGTTACTCGATGCCTCCAGATACGCAGTATTTT. Translated, it gives CASSYSMPPDTQYF. This chain joins TRBV6-5 and TRBJ2-3; D gene unclear. Germline lookup yields CDR1 MNHEY and CDR2 SVGAGI. CDR3 length equals 14 residues. V was cut by 0 bases and J by 4 bases, with 8 bases left in between.

The CDR3 sequence is CASSQSYNEQFF. The DNA of the CDR3 is TGCGCCAGCAGCCAAAGCTATAATGAGCAGTTCTTC. The chain is built from TRBV4-3 and TRBJ2-1; no clear D gene. CDR1 is LGHNA, CDR2 YSLEER, per germline. The V gene lost 2 bases and the J gene lost 7 bases, with 6 bases spanning the gap. The CDR3 covers 12 residues.

Here the CDR3 DNA reads TGTGCCTGGACCCTAGCGGGAGGGTCTGATACGCAGTATTTT. This gives the protein CAWTLAGGSDTQYF. The chain carries TRBV30 and TRBJ2-3, with TRBD2 matching 12 bases. The V gene's germline CDR1 is GTSNPN and CDR2 SVGIG (reference sequence). V lost 4 bases and J lost 6; bases outside the gene matches: 5. CDR3 length equals 14 residues.

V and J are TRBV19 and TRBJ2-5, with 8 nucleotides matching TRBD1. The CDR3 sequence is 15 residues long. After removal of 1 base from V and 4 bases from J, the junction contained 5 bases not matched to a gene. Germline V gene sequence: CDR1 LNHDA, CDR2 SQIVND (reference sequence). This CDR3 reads CASSIVQGARETQYF. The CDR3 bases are TGTGCCAGTAGTATAGTCCAGGGGGCGAGAGAGACCCAGTACTTC.

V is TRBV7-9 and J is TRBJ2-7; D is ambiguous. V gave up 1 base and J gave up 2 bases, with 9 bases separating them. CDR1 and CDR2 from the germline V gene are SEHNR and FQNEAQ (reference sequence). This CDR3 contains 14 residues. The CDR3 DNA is TGTGCCAGCAGCTTAGTGGCAGATACCTACGAGCAGTACTTC. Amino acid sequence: CASSLVADTYEQYF.

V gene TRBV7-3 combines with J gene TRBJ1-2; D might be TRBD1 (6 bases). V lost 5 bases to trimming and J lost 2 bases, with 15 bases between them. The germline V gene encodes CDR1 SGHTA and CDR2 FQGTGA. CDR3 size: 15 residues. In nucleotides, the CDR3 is TGTGCCAGCAGCCCAGGGGCAGGACTAAACTATGGCTACACCTTC. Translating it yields CASSPGAGLNYGYTF.

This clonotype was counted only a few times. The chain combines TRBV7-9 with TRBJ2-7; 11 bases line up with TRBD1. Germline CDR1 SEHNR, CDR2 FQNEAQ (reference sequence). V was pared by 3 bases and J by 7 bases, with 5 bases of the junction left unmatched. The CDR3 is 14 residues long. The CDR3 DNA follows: TGTGCCAGCAGCTTCGGACAGGGGGCCTGGGAGCAGTACTTC. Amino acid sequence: CASSFGQGAWEQYF.

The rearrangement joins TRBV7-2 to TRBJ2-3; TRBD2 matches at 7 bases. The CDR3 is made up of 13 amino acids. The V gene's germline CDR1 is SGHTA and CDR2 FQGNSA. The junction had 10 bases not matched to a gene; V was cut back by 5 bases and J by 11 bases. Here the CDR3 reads CASSPPGRGMQYF. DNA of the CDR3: TGTGCCAGCAGCCCCCCGGGGCGGGGGATGCAGTATTTT.

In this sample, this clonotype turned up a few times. The CDR3: CASSLGTSGGATDTQYF. The CDR3 DNA reads TGTGCCAGCAGCTTGGGGACTAGCGGGGGGGCAACAGATACGCAGTATTTT. The chain carries TRBV5-4 and TRBJ2-3, with 15 bases matching TRBD2. This CDR3 is 17 amino acids long. Germline assignment: CDR1 SGHNT and CDR2 YYREEE (reference sequence). J gave up 3 bases and V 0 bases, and 2 bases lay outside the gene matches.

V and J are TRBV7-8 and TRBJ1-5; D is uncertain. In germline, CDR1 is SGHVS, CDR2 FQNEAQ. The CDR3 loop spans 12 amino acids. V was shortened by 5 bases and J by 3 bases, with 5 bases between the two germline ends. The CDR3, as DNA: TGTGCCAGCAGCGCTGCCAATCAGCCCCAGCATTTT. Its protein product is CASSAANQPQHF.

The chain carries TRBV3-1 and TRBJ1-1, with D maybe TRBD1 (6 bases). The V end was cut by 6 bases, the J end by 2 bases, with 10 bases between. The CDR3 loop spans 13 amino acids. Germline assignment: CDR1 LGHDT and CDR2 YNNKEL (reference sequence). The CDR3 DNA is TGTGCCAGCAGGCGGACAGACAACACTGAAGCTTTCTTT. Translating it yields CASRRTDNTEAFF.

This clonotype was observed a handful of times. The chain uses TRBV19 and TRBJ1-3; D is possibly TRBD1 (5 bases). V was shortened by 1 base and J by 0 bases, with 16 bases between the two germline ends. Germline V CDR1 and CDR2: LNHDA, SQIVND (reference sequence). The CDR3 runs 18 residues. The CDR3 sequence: CASSIALPSTVSGNTIYF. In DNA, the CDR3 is TGTGCCAGTAGTATAGCGCTTCCTTCGACAGTCTCTGGAAACACCATATATTTT.

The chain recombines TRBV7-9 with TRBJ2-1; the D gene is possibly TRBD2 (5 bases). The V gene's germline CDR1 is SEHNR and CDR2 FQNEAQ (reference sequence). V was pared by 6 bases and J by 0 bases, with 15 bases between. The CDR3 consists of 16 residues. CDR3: CASRETAGFSYNEQFF. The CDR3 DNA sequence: TGTGCCAGCAGGGAAACCGCGGGTTTCTCCTACAATGAGCAGTTCTTC.

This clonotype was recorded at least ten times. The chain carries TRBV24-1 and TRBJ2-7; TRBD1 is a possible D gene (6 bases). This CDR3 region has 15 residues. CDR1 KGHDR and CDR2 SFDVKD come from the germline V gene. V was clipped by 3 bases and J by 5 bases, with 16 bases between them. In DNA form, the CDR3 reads TGTGCCACCAGTGATGGGGGCCGCCAAGGCAACGAGCAGTACTTC. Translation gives CATSDGGRQGNEQYF.

The CDR3 reads CASSYGATDTQYF. The CDR3 DNA follows: TGTGCCAGCAGTTACGGGGCCACAGATACGCAGTATTTT. The chain recombines TRBV6-5 with TRBJ2-3, with a weak D call TRBD1 (5 bases). V shed 2 bases and J shed 2 bases, with 5 bases lying between them. The germline V gene encodes CDR1 MNHEY and CDR2 SVGAGI. The CDR3 length is 13 residues.

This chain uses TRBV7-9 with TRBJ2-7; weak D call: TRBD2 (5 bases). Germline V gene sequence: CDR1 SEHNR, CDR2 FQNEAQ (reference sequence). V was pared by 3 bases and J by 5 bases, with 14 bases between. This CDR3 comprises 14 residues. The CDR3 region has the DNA TGTGCCAGCAGCTTCATGGCGGGTGGAGACGAGCAGTACTTC. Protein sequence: CASSFMAGGDEQYF.

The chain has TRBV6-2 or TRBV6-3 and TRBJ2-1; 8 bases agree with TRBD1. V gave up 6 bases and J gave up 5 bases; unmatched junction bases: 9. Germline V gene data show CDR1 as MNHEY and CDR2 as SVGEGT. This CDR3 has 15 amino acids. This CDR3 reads CASSYGQGADNEQFF. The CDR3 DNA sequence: TGTGCCAGCAGCTACGGTCAGGGGGCGGACAATGAGCAGTTCTTC.

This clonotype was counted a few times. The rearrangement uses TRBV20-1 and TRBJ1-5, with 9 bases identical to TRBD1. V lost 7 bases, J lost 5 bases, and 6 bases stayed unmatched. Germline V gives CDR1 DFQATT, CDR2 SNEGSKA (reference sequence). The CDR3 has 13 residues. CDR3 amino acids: CSVPGQGYQPQHF. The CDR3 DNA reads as TGCAGTGTCCCGGGACAGGGTTATCAGCCCCAGCATTTT.

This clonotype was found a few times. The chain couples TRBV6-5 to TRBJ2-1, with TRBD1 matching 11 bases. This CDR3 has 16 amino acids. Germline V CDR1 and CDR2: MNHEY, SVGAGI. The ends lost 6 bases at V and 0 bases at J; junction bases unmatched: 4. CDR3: CASRGDRGSSYNEQFF. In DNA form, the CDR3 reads TGTGCCAGCAGAGGGGACAGGGGGAGCTCCTACAATGAGCAGTTCTTC.

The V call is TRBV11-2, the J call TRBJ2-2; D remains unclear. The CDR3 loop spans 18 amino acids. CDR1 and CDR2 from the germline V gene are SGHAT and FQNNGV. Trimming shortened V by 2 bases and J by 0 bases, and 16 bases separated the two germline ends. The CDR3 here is CASSLRSWVAANTGELFF. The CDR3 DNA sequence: TGTGCCAGCAGCTTACGCAGTTGGGTAGCAGCGAACACCGGGGAGCTGTTTTTT.

The CDR3 nucleotides are TGCAGCGTAGCTACTAGCAAGTCCTACGAGCAGTACTTC. Its protein product is CSVATSKSYEQYF. V usage is TRBV29-1 and J usage is TRBJ2-7; tentatively, D is TRBD2 (6 bases). The CDR3 runs 13 residues. Germline CDR1 and CDR2: SQVTM and ANQGSEA. Between the trimmed V and J ends, which lost 6 bases and 1 base, there was a span of 13 bases.

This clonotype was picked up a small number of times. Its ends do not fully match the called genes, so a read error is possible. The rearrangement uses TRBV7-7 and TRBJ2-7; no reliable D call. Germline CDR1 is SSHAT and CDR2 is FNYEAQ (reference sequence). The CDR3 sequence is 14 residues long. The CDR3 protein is CASSLEGLNYEQYF. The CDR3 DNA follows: TGTGCTAGCAGCTTAGAAGGTTTGAACTACGAGCAGTACTTC. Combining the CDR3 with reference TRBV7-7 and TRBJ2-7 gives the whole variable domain GAGVSQSPRYKVTKRGQDVTLRCDPISSHATLYWYQQALGQGPEFLTYFNYEAQPDKSGLPSDRFSAERPEGSISTLTIQRTEQRDSAMYRCASSLEGLNYEQYFGPGTRLTVT.

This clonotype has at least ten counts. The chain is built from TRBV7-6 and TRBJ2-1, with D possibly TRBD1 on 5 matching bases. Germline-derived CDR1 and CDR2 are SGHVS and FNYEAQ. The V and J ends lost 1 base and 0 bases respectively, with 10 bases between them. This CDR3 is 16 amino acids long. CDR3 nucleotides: TGTGCCAGCAGCTTAGTTGGGGCCCTCTCCTACAATGAGCAGTTCTTC. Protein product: CASSLVGALSYNEQFF.

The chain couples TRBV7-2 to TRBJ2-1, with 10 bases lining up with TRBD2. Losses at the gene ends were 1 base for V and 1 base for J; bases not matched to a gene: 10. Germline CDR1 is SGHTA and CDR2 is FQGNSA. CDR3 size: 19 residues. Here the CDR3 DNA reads TGTGCCAGCAGCTTAGAGTGGATACTAGCGGGACGATCCTACAATGAGCAGTTCTTC. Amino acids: CASSLEWILAGRSYNEQFF.

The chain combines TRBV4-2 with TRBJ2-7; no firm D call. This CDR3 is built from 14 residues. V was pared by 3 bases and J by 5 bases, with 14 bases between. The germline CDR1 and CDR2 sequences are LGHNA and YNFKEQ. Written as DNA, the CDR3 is TGTGCCAGCAGCCACTACAGCAGTGGGGACGAGCAGTACTTC. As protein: CASSHYSSGDEQYF.

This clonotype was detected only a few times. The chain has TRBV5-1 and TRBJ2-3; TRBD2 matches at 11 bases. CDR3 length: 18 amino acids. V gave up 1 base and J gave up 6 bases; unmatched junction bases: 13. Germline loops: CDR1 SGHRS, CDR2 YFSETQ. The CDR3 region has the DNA TGCGCCAGCAGCTTGCACCTCTTGGGACTAGCGGCAGGGGATACGCAGTATTTT. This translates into CASSLHLLGLAAGDTQYF.

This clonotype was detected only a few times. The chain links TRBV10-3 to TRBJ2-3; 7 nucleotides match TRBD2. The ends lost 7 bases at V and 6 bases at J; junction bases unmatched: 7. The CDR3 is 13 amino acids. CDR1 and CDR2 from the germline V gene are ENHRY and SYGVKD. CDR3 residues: CAIKVGGPDTQYF. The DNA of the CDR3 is TGTGCCATCAAGGTGGGAGGGCCGGATACGCAGTATTTT.

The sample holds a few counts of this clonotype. CDR3 nucleotide sequence: TGTGCCAGCAGTCTATTTGCGGGAGGGGGCAATGAGCAGTTCTTC. Its translation is CASSLFAGGGNEQFF. The rearrangement links TRBV12-3 or TRBV12-4 to TRBJ2-1, with 9 positions matching TRBD2. Trimming at V came to 5 bases and at J to 6 bases, leaving 8 bases not matched to a gene. The CDR3 length is 15 residues.

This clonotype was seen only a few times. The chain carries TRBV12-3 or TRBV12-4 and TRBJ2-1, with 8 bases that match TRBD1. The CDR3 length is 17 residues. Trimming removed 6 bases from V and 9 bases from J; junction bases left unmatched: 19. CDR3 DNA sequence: TGTGCCAGCAGCCCCTTCATAGGGCAGACAGGGGCGGGTGAGCAGTTCTTC. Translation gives CASSPFIGQTGAGEQFF.

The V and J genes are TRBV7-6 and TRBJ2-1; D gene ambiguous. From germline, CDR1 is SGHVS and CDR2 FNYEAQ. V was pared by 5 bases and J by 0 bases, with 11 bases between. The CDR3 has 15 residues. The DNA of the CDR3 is TGTGCCAGCAGCCGAAGTGTGGGCTCCTACAATGAGCAGTTCTTC. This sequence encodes CASSRSVGSYNEQFF.